This is a list of T cell receptor beta chains from one sample in a study of control samples from healthy donors and cancer patients. Clones were read by immunoSEQ multiplex PCR, and TCRdb kept only the in-frame ones, dropping some. The sample yields over 200,000 clones, around 80% seen once. The specimen was PBMCs. These receptors came from an older woman with lung cancer. CDR3s include the opening cysteine and the closing phenylalanine or tryptophan. A D gene is named only where the DNA matches it firmly. Where a row states a size, it is once, few, many or the class of an expanded clone; other rows omit it.

clone size: NA; D gene: NA; J gene: TRBJ1-1; V gene: TRBV13; CDR3 protein: CASSFRTEAFF; CDR3 DNA: TGTGCCAGCAGCTTCCGCACTGAAGCTTTCTTT
clone size: NA; D gene: NA; J gene: TRBJ1-1; V gene: TRBV3-1/TRBV3-2; CDR3 protein: CASSRGGNTEAFF; CDR3 DNA: TGTGCCAGCAGCCGAGGGGGAAACACTGAAGCTTTCTTT
clone size: once; D gene: NA; J gene: TRBJ1-6; V gene: TRBV5-1; CDR3 protein: CASSKGQGNSPLHF; CDR3 DNA: TGCGCCAGCAGTAAGGGGCAGGGTAATTCACCCCTCCACTTT
clone size: NA; D gene: TRBD1; J gene: TRBJ1-1; V gene: TRBV3-1/TRBV3-2; CDR3 protein: CASSHPGGTEAFF; CDR3 DNA: TGTGCCAGCAGCCACCCAGGGGGTACTGAAGCTTTCTTT
clone size: NA; D gene: NA; J gene: TRBJ1-6; V gene: TRBV6-5; CDR3 protein: CASSYSRGSASPLHF; CDR3 DNA: TGTGCCAGCAGTTACTCACGGGGGTCCGCTTCACCCCTCCACTTT
clone size: NA; D gene: NA; J gene: TRBJ2-1; V gene: TRBV20-1; CDR3 protein: CSASSGLTYNEQFF; CDR3 DNA: TGCAGTGCTAGTTCTGGTCTGACCTACAATGAGCAGTTCTTC
clone size: NA; D gene: TRBD1; J gene: TRBJ1-5; V gene: TRBV3-1/TRBV3-2; CDR3 protein: CASSHGPGQGSWGNQPQHF; CDR3 DNA: TGTGCCAGCAGCCACGGACCGGGACAGGGCTCATGGGGCAATCAGCCCCAGCATTTT
clone size: once; D gene: TRBD1; J gene: TRBJ1-4; V gene: TRBV6-1; CDR3 protein: CASSEGVGTGAEKLFF; CDR3 DNA: TGTGCCAGCAGTGAAGGGGTGGGGACAGGGGCGGAAAAACTGTTTTTT
clone size: few; D gene: NA; J gene: TRBJ2-5; V gene: TRBV24-1; CDR3 protein: CATSDSRGFQETQYF; CDR3 DNA: TGTGCCACCAGTGATTCACGGGGCTTCCAAGAGACCCAGTACTTC
clone size: NA; D gene: TRBD2; J gene: TRBJ2-7; V gene: TRBV7-2; CDR3 protein: CASSRPGGAREQYF; CDR3 DNA: TGTGCCAGCAGCCGCCCCGGGGGGGCGCGTGAGCAGTACTTC
clone size: NA; D gene: NA; J gene: TRBJ1-2; V gene: TRBV9; CDR3 protein: CASSVGTGEYGYTF; CDR3 DNA: TGTGCCAGCAGCGTAGGGACGGGCGAGTATGGCTACACCTTC
clone size: NA; D gene: NA; J gene: TRBJ2-7; V gene: TRBV30; CDR3 protein: CAWTRHLSVGEQYF; CDR3 DNA: TGTGCCTGGACAAGACACTTGAGTGTAGGCGAGCAGTACTTC
clone size: NA; D gene: NA; J gene: TRBJ1-1; V gene: TRBV16; CDR3 protein: CASSPTASGDTSSAAFF; CDR3 DNA: TGTGCCAGCAGCCCTACAGCCAGCGGGGACACTTCGTCCGCGGCTTTCTTT
clone size: many; D gene: NA; J gene: TRBJ2-2; V gene: TRBV6-6; CDR3 protein: CASSYGPTGELFF; CDR3 DNA: TGTGCCAGCAGTTACGGTCCTACCGGGGAGCTGTTTTTT
clone size: NA; D gene: NA; J gene: TRBJ1-5; V gene: TRBV9; CDR3 protein: CASSVDPGQPQHF; CDR3 DNA: TGTGCCAGCAGCGTAGATCCGGGTCAGCCCCAGCATTTT
clone size: NA; D gene: TRBD1; J gene: TRBJ1-4; V gene: TRBV11-3; CDR3 protein: CASSHRGTCFW; CDR3 DNA: TGTGCCAGCAGCCACAGGGGCACCTGTTTTTGG
clone size: NA; D gene: NA; J gene: TRBJ1-1; V gene: TRBV6-1; CDR3 protein: CASSERDTLGGTEAFF; CDR3 DNA: TGTGCCAGCAGTGAACGGGACACTTTGGGGGGCACTGAAGCTTTCTTT
clone size: once; D gene: NA; J gene: TRBJ2-6; V gene: TRBV5-4; CDR3 protein: CASSSTSGANVLTF; CDR3 DNA: TGTGCCAGCAGCTCTACATCTGGGGCCAACGTCCTGACTTTC
clone size: NA; D gene: NA; J gene: TRBJ2-2; V gene: TRBV5-1; CDR3 protein: CASSRTGQGPAGELFF; CDR3 DNA: TGCGCCAGCAGCCGGACCGGGCAGGGGCCTGCCGGGGAGCTGTTTTTT
clone size: NA; D gene: NA; J gene: TRBJ2-2; V gene: TRBV5-1; CDR3 protein: CASSLGAPGELFF; CDR3 DNA: TGCGCCAGCAGCTTGGGGGCTCCCGGGGAGCTGTTTTTT
clone size: NA; D gene: NA; J gene: TRBJ2-7; V gene: TRBV23-1; CDR3 protein: CASRPDRDVFSYEQYF; CDR3 DNA: TGCGCCAGCAGACCGGACCGGGACGTATTCTCCTACGAGCAGTACTTC
clone size: NA; D gene: NA; J gene: TRBJ2-1; V gene: TRBV28; CDR3 protein: CASITSNGLGEQFF; CDR3 DNA: TGTGCCAGCATTACAAGCAATGGGTTAGGTGAGCAGTTCTTC
clone size: NA; D gene: NA; J gene: TRBJ1-2; V gene: TRBV27; CDR3 protein: CASSLAGPNYGYTF; CDR3 DNA: TGTGCCAGCAGTTTAGCGGGGCCTAACTATGGCTACACCTTC
clone size: NA; D gene: NA; J gene: TRBJ2-5; V gene: TRBV5-5; CDR3 protein: CASSLEGSRVRETQYF; CDR3 DNA: TGTGCCAGCAGCTTGGAGGGAAGCAGGGTAAGGGAGACCCAGTACTTC
clone size: NA; D gene: NA; J gene: TRBJ2-1; V gene: TRBV3-1/TRBV3-2; CDR3 protein: CASSQSPLLHNEQFF; CDR3 DNA: TGTGCCAGCAGCCAAAGCCCGCTTCTTCACAATGAGCAGTTCTTC
clone size: NA; D gene: TRBD1; J gene: TRBJ2-1; V gene: TRBV5-1; CDR3 protein: CASSLQGVAYNEQFF; CDR3 DNA: TGCGCCAGCAGCCTTCAGGGGGTCGCCTACAATGAGCAGTTCTTC
clone size: NA; D gene: TRBD2; J gene: TRBJ2-1; V gene: TRBV7-8; CDR3 protein: CASSPQREGRNEQFF; CDR3 DNA: TGTGCCAGCAGCCCTCAGCGGGAGGGCCGCAATGAGCAGTTCTTC
clone size: NA; D gene: NA; J gene: TRBJ2-5; V gene: TRBV11-2; CDR3 protein: CASSLGRGLPREETQYF; CDR3 DNA: TGTGCCAGCAGCTTGGGACGAGGGTTGCCGAGAGAGGAGACCCAGTACTTC
clone size: NA; D gene: TRBD2; J gene: TRBJ2-1; V gene: TRBV2; CDR3 protein: CASKIYWTSGRNEQFF; CDR3 DNA: TGTGCCAGCAAGATCTATTGGACTAGCGGGAGAAATGAGCAGTTCTTC
clone size: NA; D gene: TRBD2; J gene: TRBJ2-7; V gene: TRBV2; CDR3 protein: CASSGYGTSGIREQYF; CDR3 DNA: TGTGCCAGCAGTGGATACGGGACTAGCGGGATCCGAGAGCAGTACTTC
clone size: NA; D gene: NA; J gene: TRBJ1-5; V gene: TRBV4-1; CDR3 protein: CASSQGGQTNQPQHF; CDR3 DNA: TGCGCCAGCAGCCAAGGTGGACAGACCAATCAGCCCCAGCATTTT
clone size: many; D gene: TRBD1; J gene: TRBJ2-3; V gene: TRBV2; CDR3 protein: CASKVRGQSTDTQYF; CDR3 DNA: TGTGCCAGCAAAGTCAGGGGGCAATCCACAGATACGCAGTATTTT
clone size: NA; D gene: TRBD2; J gene: TRBJ2-3; V gene: TRBV7-2; CDR3 protein: CASGGGGSTDTQYF; CDR3 DNA: TGTGCCAGCGGCGGGGGAGGGAGCACAGATACGCAGTATTTT
clone size: NA; D gene: NA; J gene: TRBJ2-3; V gene: TRBV6-5; CDR3 protein: CASKGFYTDTQYF; CDR3 DNA: TGTGCCAGCAAGGGTTTTTATACAGATACGCAGTATTTT
clone size: NA; D gene: TRBD1; J gene: TRBJ2-5; V gene: TRBV30; CDR3 protein: CAWSLPGGETQYF; CDR3 DNA: TGTGCCTGGAGCCTCCCAGGGGGAGAGACCCAGTACTTC
clone size: NA; D gene: TRBD1; J gene: TRBJ1-2; V gene: TRBV5-1; CDR3 protein: CASSLERGQGVYGYTF; CDR3 DNA: TGCGCCAGCAGCTTGGAAAGAGGACAGGGCGTTTATGGCTACACCTTC
clone size: NA; D gene: TRBD1; J gene: TRBJ2-7; V gene: TRBV5-1; CDR3 protein: CASSPGQQSYEQYF; CDR3 DNA: TGCGCCAGCAGCCCGGGACAGCAATCCTACGAGCAGTACTTC
clone size: NA; D gene: NA; J gene: TRBJ1-5; V gene: TRBV2; CDR3 protein: CASGGGAGQPQHF; CDR3 DNA: TGTGCCAGCGGAGGGGGGGCTGGTCAGCCCCAGCATTTT
clone size: NA; D gene: NA; J gene: TRBJ2-2; V gene: TRBV19; CDR3 protein: CASRPSGANTGELFF; CDR3 DNA: TGTGCCAGTAGACCCTCAGGGGCGAACACCGGGGAGCTGTTTTTT